Below are 17 T cell receptor beta chains sequenced from a single sample in a study of vaccination and CD4 T cells after COVID-19. Cultured CD4+ T-cell DNA underwent Oncomine TCR Beta short-read sequencing. TCRdb analysed the PCR reads with MiXCR anew, one entry per CDR3 protein. The sample consists of about 10,000 distinct CDR3 sequences, approximately 59% of them appearing once. Their antigen targets remain unknown. The treatment denotes: roughly 11-day PBMC culture with coronavirus spike peptide pools or control peptides (ViraFEST assay). Sequencing input: CD4+ T cells from blood, cultured in vitro. These receptors originate from a human donor who had recovered from COVID-19.

The chain joins TRBV6-1 to TRBJ2-7, with a tentative D call TRBD1 (6 bases). The germline V gene has CDR1 MNHNS and CDR2 SASEGT. The CDR3 totals 11 residues. V was shortened by 11 bases and J by 6 bases, with 14 bases between the two germline ends. The CDR3 spells CARNRVSEQYF. For the CDR3, the DNA is TGTGCCCGCAACAGGGTTAGCGAGCAGTACTTC.

The genes are TRBV20-1 and TRBJ2-3; no clear D. Trimming pared 2 bases from V and 2 bases from J, leaving 8 bases between. The CDR3 is 13 amino acids. The germline CDR1 and CDR2 sequences are DFQATT and SNEGSKA (reference sequence). Here the CDR3 DNA reads TGCAGTGCTAGACGACCCTACACAGATACGCAGTATTTT. Translated, it gives CSARRPYTDTQYF.

This clonotype was counted only a few times. This chain links TRBV19 with TRBJ1-2; tentatively, D is TRBD1 (6 bases). In germline, CDR1 is LNHDA, CDR2 SQIVND (reference sequence). The CDR3 consists of 17 residues. Trimming stripped 4 bases from V and 1 base from J, with 19 bases between. The CDR3 region is CASSTIYTGPNNYGYTF. DNA of the CDR3: TGTGCCAGTAGTACAATTTATACAGGGCCCAATAACTATGGCTACACCTTC.

This chain links TRBV27 with TRBJ2-7; TRBD2 matches 7 bases. Trimming cost V 10 bases and J 5 bases; bases outside gene matches: 5. Germline lookup yields CDR1 MNHEY and CDR2 SMNVEV (reference sequence). The CDR3 consists of 11 residues. CDR3 residues: CATKREDEQYF. The CDR3 DNA is TGTGCCACCAAACGGGAGGACGAGCAGTACTTC.

The chain recombines TRBV18 with TRBJ2-7, with D possibly being TRBD1 (5 bases). This CDR3 region has 13 residues. V was trimmed by 8 bases and J by 0 bases, leaving 11 bases between them. Looked up from germline, CDR1 is KGHSH and CDR2 is LQKENI. The CDR3 reads CASRTLRSYEQYF. DNA of the CDR3: TGTGCCAGCCGGACACTACGCTCCTACGAGCAGTACTTC.

V usage is TRBV11-3 and J usage is TRBJ2-1, with 12 bases fitting TRBD2. The germline V gene has CDR1 SGHNT and CDR2 YENEEA. The CDR3 loop spans 18 amino acids. The J segment lost 6 bases and the V segment lost 1 base, leaving 10 bases of the junction unmatched. In DNA, the CDR3 is TGTGCCAGCAGCTTAGGACTAGCGGGAGAAATACGGGGCAATGAGCAGTTCTTC. Protein product: CASSLGLAGEIRGNEQFF.

The rearrangement links TRBV15 to TRBJ1-5; maybe TRBD1 (5 bases). Trimming took 8 bases from V and 5 from J, leaving 13 bases between them. The CDR3 has 13 amino acids. CDR1 is LNHNV, CDR2 YYDKDF, per germline (reference sequence). CDR3 sequence (DNA): TGTGCCACCTCCGGGACTATCGATCAGCCCCAGCATTTT. It encodes CATSGTIDQPQHF.

CDR3 loop: CSAVLTNTEAFF. The CDR3 nucleotides are TGCAGTGCCGTTTTAACGAACACTGAAGCTTTCTTT. The chain is built from TRBV20-1 and TRBJ1-1; no firm D call. CDR1 and CDR2 from the germline V gene are DFQATT and SNEGSKA (reference sequence). This CDR3 comprises 12 residues. Trimming removed 6 bases at V and 1 base at J, with 9 bases between.

The chain combines TRBV4-1 with TRBJ1-1; D remains unclear. The germline gives CDR1 MGHRA, CDR2 YSYEKL. The CDR3 length is 16 residues. V was shortened by 5 bases and J by 1 base, with 17 bases between the two germline ends. The CDR3 DNA reads TGCGCCAGCAGCTCTGCGGTCCCCCAACGGAACACTGAAGCTTTCTTT. Protein: CASSSAVPQRNTEAFF.

The V call is TRBV24-1, the J call TRBJ1-2; no clear D gene. The germline V and J ends were trimmed by 9 bases and 2 bases, with 6 bases remaining between them. The CDR3 is 11 amino acids. Germline CDR1 KGHDR, CDR2 SFDVKD. CDR3 loop: CATSGNYGYTF. The CDR3 DNA follows: TGTGCCACCTCGGGGAACTATGGCTACACCTTC.

The CDR3 loop is CAREEVETQYF. For the CDR3, the DNA is TGTGCCAGGGAGGAGGTGGAGACCCAGTACTTC. The chain combines TRBV7-9 with TRBJ2-5, with D possibly matching TRBD2 (5 bases). Germline V gives CDR1 SEHNR, CDR2 FQNEAQ (reference sequence). CDR3 length: 11 amino acids. V shed 9 bases and J shed 5 bases, with 10 bases lying between them. The full variable domain, its missing parts supplied by reference TRBV7-9 and TRBJ2-5, is DTGVSQNPRHKITKRGQNVTFRCDPISEHNRLYWYRQTLGQGPEFLTYFQNEAQLEKSRLLSDRFSAERPKGSFSTLEIQRTEQGDSAMYLCAREEVETQYFGPGTRLLVL.

J is TRBJ2-7 and V is TRBV6-1; 9 positions agree with TRBD1. V lost 6 bases to trimming and J lost 4 bases; unmatched junction nucleotides: 7. The CDR3 covers 14 residues. CDR1 is MNHNS and CDR2 is SASEGT in the germline V gene. The CDR3 DNA reads as TGTGCCAGCAGACAGGGACAGGGAAATTACGAGCAGTACTTC. It is translated as CASRQGQGNYEQYF.

The V call is TRBV7-2, the J call TRBJ1-3; D not certain. The germline V gene encodes CDR1 SGHTA and CDR2 FQGNSA. CDR3 size: 14 residues. V was clipped by 4 bases and J by 0 bases, with 7 bases between them. The CDR3 coding sequence is TGTGCCAGCAGCTCCGGATACTCTGGAAACACCATATATTTT. It is translated as CASSSGYSGNTIYF.

This clonotype was observed a few times. The chain employs TRBV27 and TRBJ1-1, with 9 bases lining up with TRBD1. This CDR3 region has 15 residues. V dropped 7 bases and J dropped 3; count of bases not matched to a gene: 9. CDR1 MNHEY and CDR2 SMNVEV come from the germline V gene (reference sequence). The CDR3 reads CASTPGQGRYTEAFF. The DNA of the CDR3 is TGTGCCAGCACTCCCGGACAGGGGAGATACACTGAAGCTTTCTTT.

The genes are TRBV6-2 or TRBV6-3 and TRBJ1-5; 9 bases line up with TRBD1. V dropped 5 bases and J dropped 1; count of bases not matched to a gene: 6. CDR1 is MNHEY, CDR2 SVGEGT, per germline. CDR3 size: 16 residues. The DNA for the CDR3 is TGTGCCAGCAGTCACCGGGGACAGGGAAGCAATCAGCCCCAGCATTTT. It is translated as CASSHRGQGSNQPQHF.

This clonotype was seen a handful of times. This CDR3 reads CASSLMGSGYNSPLHF. The CDR3 nucleotides are TGTGCCAGCAGCTTAATGGGTTCGGGCTATAATTCACCCCTCCACTTT. The chain recombines TRBV7-3 with TRBJ1-6; D remains ambiguous. V was trimmed by 1 base and J by 3 bases, leaving 10 bases between them. This CDR3 is 16 amino acids long. Germline CDR1 and CDR2: SGHTA and FQGTGA.

This chain uses TRBV5-8 with TRBJ2-2; a weak D match, TRBD1 (5 bases). V dropped 1 base and J dropped 6 bases, with 10 bases sitting between them. The CDR3 runs 14 residues. The germline V gene has CDR1 SGHTS and CDR2 YDEGEE. CDR3 bases: TGTGCCAGCAGCTTGTTACAGGCGGCCGGGGAGCTGTTTTTT. Translated: CASSLLQAAGELFF.